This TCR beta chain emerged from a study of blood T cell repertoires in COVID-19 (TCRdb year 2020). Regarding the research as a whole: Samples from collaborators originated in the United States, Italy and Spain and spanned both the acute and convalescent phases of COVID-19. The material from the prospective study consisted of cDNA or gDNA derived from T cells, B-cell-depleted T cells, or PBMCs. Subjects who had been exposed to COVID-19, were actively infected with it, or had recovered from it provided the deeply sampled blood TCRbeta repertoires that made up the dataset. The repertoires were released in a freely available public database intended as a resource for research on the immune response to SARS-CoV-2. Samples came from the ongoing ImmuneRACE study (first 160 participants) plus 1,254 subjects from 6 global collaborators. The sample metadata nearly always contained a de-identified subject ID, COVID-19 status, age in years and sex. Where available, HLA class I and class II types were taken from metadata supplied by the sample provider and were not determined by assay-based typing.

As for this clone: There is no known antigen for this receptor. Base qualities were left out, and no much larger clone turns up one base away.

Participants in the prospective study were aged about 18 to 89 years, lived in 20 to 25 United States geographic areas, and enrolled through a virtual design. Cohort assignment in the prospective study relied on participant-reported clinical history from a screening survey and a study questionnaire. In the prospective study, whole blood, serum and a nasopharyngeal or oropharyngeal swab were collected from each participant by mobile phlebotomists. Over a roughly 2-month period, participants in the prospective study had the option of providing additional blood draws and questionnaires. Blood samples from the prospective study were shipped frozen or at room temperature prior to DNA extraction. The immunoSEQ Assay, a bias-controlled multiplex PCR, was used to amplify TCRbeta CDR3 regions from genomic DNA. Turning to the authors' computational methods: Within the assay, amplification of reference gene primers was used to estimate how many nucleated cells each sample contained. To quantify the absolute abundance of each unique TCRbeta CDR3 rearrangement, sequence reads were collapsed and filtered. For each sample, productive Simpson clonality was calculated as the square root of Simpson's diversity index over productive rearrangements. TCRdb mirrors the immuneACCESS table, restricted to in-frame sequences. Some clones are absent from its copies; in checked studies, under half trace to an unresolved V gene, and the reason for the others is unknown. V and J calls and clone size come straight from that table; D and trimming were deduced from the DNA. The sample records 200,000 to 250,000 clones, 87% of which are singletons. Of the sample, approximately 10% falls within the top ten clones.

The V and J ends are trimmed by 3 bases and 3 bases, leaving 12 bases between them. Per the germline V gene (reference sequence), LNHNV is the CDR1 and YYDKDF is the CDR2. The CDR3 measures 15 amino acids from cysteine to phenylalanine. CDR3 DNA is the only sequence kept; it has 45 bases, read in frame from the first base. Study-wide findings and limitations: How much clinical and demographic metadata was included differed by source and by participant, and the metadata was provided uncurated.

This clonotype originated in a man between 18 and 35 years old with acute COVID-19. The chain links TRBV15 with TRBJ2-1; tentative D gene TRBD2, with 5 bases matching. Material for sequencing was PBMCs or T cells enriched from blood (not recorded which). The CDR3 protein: CATSSPSRGYNEQFF. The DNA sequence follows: TGTGCCACCAGCAGCCCTTCTCGGGGCTACAATGAGCAGTTCTTC.